This T cell receptor (beta chain) was sequenced for a study of T cells in Graves' hyperthyroidism and ophthalmopathy. Regarding this clonotype: What it binds is unknown. One end of the junction does not line up with germline, which may come from a read error.

Uncontrolled infection, other autoimmune disease, pregnancy or lactation led to exclusion. Diagnosis relied on clinical symptoms, serum thyroxine and TRAb, thyroid ultrasound and orbital computed tomography. PBMCs came from less than 11 ml fresh peripheral blood. RNA transcripts served as the template for amplifying TCR beta CDR3 regions. The TCR CDR3 was amplified in a first-round RT-PCR using the HTBI primer set. MiXCR was run by TCRdb on the multiplex PCR reads, yielding one entry per CDR3 protein. There are about 290,000 distinct CDR3 sequences in the sample; about an eighth occur only once, and 6% to 8% lies in the top ten. This CDR3 has 17 residues. Germline loops: CDR1 SGDLS, CDR2 YYNGEE. General study points: Most expanded thyroid clonotypes above 0.001 also appeared in blood.

Material for sequencing was blood. This sequence originates from a woman in her thirties with Graves' hyperthyroidism that later progressed to Graves' ophthalmopathy. J is TRBJ2-2 and V is TRBV9, with 11 bases aligning to TRBD2. The CDR3 loop reads CASSVLTSGMETGGLFF. In DNA, the CDR3 is TGTGCCAGCAGCGTACTGACTAGCGGGATGGAGACCGGGGGGCTGTTTTTT.